This T cell receptor beta chain is from a study of cytomegalovirus exposure and HLA in healthy donors. Regarding the study as a whole: For cytomegalovirus status, the classifier reportedly gave diagnoses with high specificity and sensitivity. Sequencing had likely introduced a cluster of highly shared sequence variants as an artifact. CMV serostatus alone was available as immune exposure information.

Germline CDR1 and CDR2: MNHNS and SASEGT. Between the trimmed V and J ends, which lost 6 bases and 4 bases, there was a span of 15 bases. CDR3 size: 14 residues. A multiplex PCR was run with 60 Vbeta primers and 13 Jbeta primers. Assay: immunoSEQ multiplex PCR; the TCRdb copy retains only in-frame clones and omits some. This repertoire includes about 64,000 clones. At sampling all donors were nominally healthy, likely with unrecorded immune exposures. With regard to this clone: The antigen remains undetermined.

The V call is TRBV6-1, the J call TRBJ1-2, with D hard to call. The TCR sequence derives from a woman younger than 35 in good health and CMV-seronegative. The sample comprised PBMCs. In nucleotides, the CDR3 is TGTGCCAGCAGATATTTAACAGACGGCTATGGCTACACCTTC. Protein: CASRYLTDGYGYTF.